This T cell receptor (beta chain) was recorded in a study of cytomegalovirus exposure and HLA in healthy donors. On the study more broadly: The study's early data release held some 85 million unique TCRs from HLA-typed donors.

A word on this clone: Its antigen is undetermined.

The CDR3 has 15 residues. With 2 bases clipped from V and 5 bases from J, the junction kept 6 bases outside the gene matches. Germline assignment: CDR1 SGDLS and CDR2 YYNGEE. PCR involved 60 Vbeta and 13 Jbeta primers. Generated by immunoSEQ multiplex PCR, the TCRdb table keeps only in-frame clones and is missing some. The table lists nearly 300,000 clones, just over 85% of them singletons. Findings and limits, study-wide: Later analysis identified a missense DCLRE1C variant that was linked to TCR beta V- and J-gene trimming. Roughly uniform depth of sequencing across donors was assumed in presence/absence analyses. TCR beta chains numbering some 160 were designated cytomegalovirus-associated.

This receptor was identified in a man between 35 and 55 years old in good health and CMV-seropositive. This chain joins TRBV9 and TRBJ2-3; 9 bases fit TRBD2. Sequenced input: PBMCs. In DNA form, the CDR3 reads TGTGCCAGCAGCGTGACTAGCGGTGCGGGAGATACGCAGTATTTT. Encoded protein: CASSVTSGAGDTQYF.